A selection of T cell receptor beta chains follows, all from one sample in a study of cytomegalovirus exposure and HLA in healthy donors. Libraries were prepared by immunoSEQ multiplex PCR; TCRdb keeps only in-frame clonotypes and omits some of them. This table holds about 190,000 clones, around 84% found once. The sequenced material came from PBMCs. The receptors originated from a woman aged 18-30 years in good health and CMV-seronegative. Each CDR3 is given without its conserved first and last residue.

j_call | v_call | cdr3_aa
TRBJ2-3 | TRBV9 | ASSVYSGGKTDTQY
TRBJ2-5 | TRBV5-4 | ASSSGLAQETQY
TRBJ2-4 | TRBV18 | ASSPRDKNIQY
TRBJ2-1 | TRBV19 | ASGTGQYSEQF
TRBJ2-1 | TRBV4-1 | ASGQRVKTSGSGTQF
TRBJ2-1 | TRBV6-1 | ASVRTGLYNEQF
TRBJ1-3 | TRBV19 | ATWAASGNTIY
TRBJ2-3 | TRBV7-3 | ASSPGTRSPSDTQY
TRBJ2-1 | TRBV19 | ASSIGLAQYEQF
TRBJ1-1 | TRBV7-9 | ASRRAGAKTEAF
TRBJ1-4 | TRBV29-1 | SAAGSNEKLF
TRBJ2-3 | TRBV6-1 | ASCGASGTDTQY
TRBJ1-1 | TRBV6-1 | AGTLVARRTEAF
TRBJ1-1 | TRBV15 | ATSRDPTGSTEAF
TRBJ1-1 | TRBV9 | ASSVDRLNTEAF
TRBJ2-3 | TRBV7-9 | ASSKVAGGPTDTQY
TRBJ1-6 | TRBV10-1 | ASGDAPRNSPLH
TRBJ1-4 | TRBV4-1 | ASSLPRDFATNEKLF
TRBJ2-7 | TRBV21-1 | ASAVRGGPPYEQY
TRBJ2-7 | TRBV30 | AWSVGGPPYEQY
TRBJ2-3 | TRBV11-3 | ASSIRLAEQGGDTQY
TRBJ1-5 | TRBV4-2 | ASSQEEGINQPQH
TRBJ2-1 | TRBV11-2 | ASSLVVYRTSGQHNEQF
TRBJ2-1 | TRBV2 | ASSRGLAGYNEQF
TRBJ2-1 | TRBV6-4 | ASSGNGGANEQF
TRBJ1-1 | TRBV6-1 | ASSEMTGTNTEAF
TRBJ2-5 | TRBV7-9 | ASSQGGLAGAQETQY
TRBJ1-1 | TRBV27 | ASRTTGWTEAF
TRBJ2-4 | TRBV6-6 | ATSVVTRGRNIQY
TRBJ2-7 | TRBV10-3 | AIRGAFYEQY
TRBJ2-7 | TRBV6-5 | ASSLGHRNEQY
TRBJ2-5 | TRBV2 | ASSEWGARY
TRBJ2-3 | TRBV10-3 | AISSAPSEYTDTQY
TRBJ2-1 | TRBV7-8 | ASSAGLAGGNEQF
TRBJ2-1 | TRBV9 | ASSVGSRDRWLSSYNEQF
TRBJ2-5 | TRBV29-1 | SACLAGGPETQY
TRBJ1-4 | TRBV28 | ASSDPLPKRDEKLF
TRBJ2-5 | TRBV30 | AWDRGQRGTQY
TRBJ2-5 | TRBV7-9 | ASSWGGTRETQY
TRBJ2-6 | TRBV30 | AWSLPGANVLT
TRBJ2-7 | TRBV6-6 | ASSLQGISYEQY
TRBJ2-3 | TRBV5-4 | ASSLDPSGTITDTQY
TRBJ1-5 | TRBV4-1 | ASSQDRQNNQPQH
TRBJ1-1 | TRBV7-3 | ASSPGTLTEAF
TRBJ2-7 | TRBV7-2 | ASSAGVPSYEQY
TRBJ1-2 | TRBV6-6 | ASSPPVHGYT